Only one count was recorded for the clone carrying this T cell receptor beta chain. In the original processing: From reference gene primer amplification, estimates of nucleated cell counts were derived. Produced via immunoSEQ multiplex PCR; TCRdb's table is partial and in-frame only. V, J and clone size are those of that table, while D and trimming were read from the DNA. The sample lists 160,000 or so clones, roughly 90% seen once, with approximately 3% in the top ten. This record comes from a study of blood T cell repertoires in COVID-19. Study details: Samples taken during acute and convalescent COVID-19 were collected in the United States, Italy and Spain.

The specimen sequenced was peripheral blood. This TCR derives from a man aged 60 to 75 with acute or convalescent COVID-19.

The CDR3: CASSVGGAGLEQYF. In nucleotides, the CDR3 is TGTGCCAGCAGTGTAGGGGGGGCTGGTCTCGAGCAGTACTTC. The V gene is TRBV6-2 or TRBV6-3, the J gene TRBJ2-7, with D tentatively TRBD2 (7 bases). CDR3 length equals 14 residues. Germline CDR1 reads MNHEY; CDR2 reads SVGEGT. V was trimmed by 5 bases and J by 6 bases, leaving 17 bases between them.